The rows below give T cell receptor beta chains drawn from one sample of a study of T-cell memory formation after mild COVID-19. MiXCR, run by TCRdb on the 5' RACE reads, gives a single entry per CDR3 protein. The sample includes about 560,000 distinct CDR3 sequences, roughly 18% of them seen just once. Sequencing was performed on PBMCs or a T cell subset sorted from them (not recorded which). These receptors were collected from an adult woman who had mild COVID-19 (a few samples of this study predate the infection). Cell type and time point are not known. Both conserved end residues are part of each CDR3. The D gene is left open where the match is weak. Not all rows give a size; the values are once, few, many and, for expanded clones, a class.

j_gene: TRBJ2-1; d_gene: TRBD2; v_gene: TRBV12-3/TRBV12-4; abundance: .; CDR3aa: CASIKGAGGTYNEQFF; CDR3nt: TGTGCCAGCATAAAAGGGGCGGGAGGGACTTACAATGAGCAGTTCTTC
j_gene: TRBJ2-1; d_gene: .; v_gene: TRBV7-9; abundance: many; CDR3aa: CASSGPDGTQFF; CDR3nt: TGTGCCAGCAGCGGGCCAGACGGGACACAGTTCTTC
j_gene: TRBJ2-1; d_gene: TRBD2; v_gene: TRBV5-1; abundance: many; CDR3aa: CASSTRLAFDEQFF; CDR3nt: TGCGCCAGCAGCACTCGACTAGCTTTCGATGAGCAGTTCTTC
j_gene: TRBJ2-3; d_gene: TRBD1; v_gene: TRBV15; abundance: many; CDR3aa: CATSRAGQPTDTQYF; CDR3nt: TGTGCCACCAGCAGAGCGGGACAGCCCACAGATACGCAGTATTTT
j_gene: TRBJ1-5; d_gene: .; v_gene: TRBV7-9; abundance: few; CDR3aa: CASSLRGDSNQPQHF; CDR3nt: TGTGCCAGCAGCTTAAGGGGAGATAGCAATCAGCCCCAGCATTTT
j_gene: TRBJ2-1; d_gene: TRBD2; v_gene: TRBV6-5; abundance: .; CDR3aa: CASSWTSGSNNEQFF; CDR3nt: TGTGCCAGCAGCTGGACTAGCGGGAGTAACAATGAGCAGTTCTTC
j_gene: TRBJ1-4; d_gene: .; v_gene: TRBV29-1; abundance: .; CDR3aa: CSGQFPTNEKLFF; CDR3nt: TGCAGCGGACAATTCCCAACTAATGAAAAACTGTTTTTT
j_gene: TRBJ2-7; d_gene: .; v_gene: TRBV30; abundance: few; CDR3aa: CAWGAVYEQYF; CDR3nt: TGTGCCTGGGGAGCTGTCTACGAGCAGTACTTC
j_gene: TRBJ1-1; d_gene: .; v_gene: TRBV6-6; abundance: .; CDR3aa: CASSYSSGGQRTEAFF; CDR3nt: TGTGCCAGCAGTTACTCGTCGGGGGGGCAGAGGACTGAAGCTTTCTTT
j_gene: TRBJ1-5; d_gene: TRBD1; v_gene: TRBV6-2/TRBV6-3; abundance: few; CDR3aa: CASSKTGGKYQPQHF; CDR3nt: TGTGCCAGCAGTAAGACAGGGGGCAAATATCAGCCCCAGCATTTT
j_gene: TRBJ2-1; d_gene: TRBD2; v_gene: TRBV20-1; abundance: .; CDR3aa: CSARVAGSYGRQFF; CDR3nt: TGCAGTGCTAGAGTAGCGGGAAGCTATGGAAGGCAGTTCTTC
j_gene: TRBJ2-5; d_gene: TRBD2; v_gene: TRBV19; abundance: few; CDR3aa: CASSSSGGNQETQYF; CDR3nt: TGTGCCAGTAGTTCCAGCGGGGGGAATCAAGAGACCCAGTACTTC
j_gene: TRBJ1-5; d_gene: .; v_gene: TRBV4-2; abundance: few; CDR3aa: CASSQGPEAGNQPQHF; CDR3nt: TGTGCCAGCAGCCAAGGGCCGGAGGCAGGTAATCAGCCCCAGCATTTT
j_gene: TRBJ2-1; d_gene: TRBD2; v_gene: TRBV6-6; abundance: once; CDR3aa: CASSYHSGRVDNEQFF; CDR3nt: TGTGCCAGCAGTTACCATAGCGGGAGGGTTGACAATGAGCAGTTCTTC
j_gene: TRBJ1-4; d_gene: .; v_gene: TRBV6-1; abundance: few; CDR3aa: CASSTTRATNEKLFF; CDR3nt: TGTGCCAGCAGTACGACCCGTGCAACTAATGAAAAACTGTTTTTT
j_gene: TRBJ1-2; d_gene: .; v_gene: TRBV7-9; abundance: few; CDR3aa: CASGGLARDGYTF; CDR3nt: TGTGCCAGCGGGGGTCTCGCCCGAGATGGCTACACCTTC
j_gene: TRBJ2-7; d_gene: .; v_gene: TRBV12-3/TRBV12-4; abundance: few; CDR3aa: CASSYLGLYEQYF; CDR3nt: TGTGCCAGCAGTTATCTCGGGTTGTACGAGCAGTACTTC
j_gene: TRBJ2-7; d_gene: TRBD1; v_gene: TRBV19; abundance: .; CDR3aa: CASSPIRGQGAYEQYF; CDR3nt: TGTGCCAGTAGTCCAATCCGTGGACAGGGGGCTTACGAGCAGTACTTC
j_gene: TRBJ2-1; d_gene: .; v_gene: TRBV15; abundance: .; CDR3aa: CATSRDRGHNEQFF; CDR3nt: TGTGCCACCAGCAGAGATAGGGGACACAATGAGCAGTTCTTC
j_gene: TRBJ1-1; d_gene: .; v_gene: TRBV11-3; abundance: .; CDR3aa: CASSGAGSTEAFF; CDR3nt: TGTGCCAGCAGCGGTGCAGGGTCCACTGAAGCTTTCTTT
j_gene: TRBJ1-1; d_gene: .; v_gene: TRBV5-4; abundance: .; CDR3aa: CASNPVHGAPNTEAFF; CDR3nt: TGTGCCAGCAACCCCGTACATGGGGCCCCGAACACTGAAGCTTTCTTT
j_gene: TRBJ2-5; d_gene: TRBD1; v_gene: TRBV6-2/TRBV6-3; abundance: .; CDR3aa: CASSYSPGGTGKAQYF; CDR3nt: TGTGCCAGCAGTTACTCCCCCGGAGGGACAGGGAAGGCCCAGTACTTC
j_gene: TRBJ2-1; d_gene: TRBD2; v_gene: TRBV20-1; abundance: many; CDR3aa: CSARDLASGASYNEQFF; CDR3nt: TGCAGTGCTAGAGATTTGGCTAGCGGGGCTTCCTACAATGAGCAGTTCTTC
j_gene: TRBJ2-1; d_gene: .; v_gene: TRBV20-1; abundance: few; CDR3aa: CSAREGSVAYNEQFF; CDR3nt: TGCAGTGCTAGAGAGGGGTCGGTAGCCTACAATGAGCAGTTCTTC
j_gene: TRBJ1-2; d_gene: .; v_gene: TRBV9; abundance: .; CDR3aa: CASSFGSPNYGYTF; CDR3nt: TGTGCCTCTTCTTTTGGGAGCCCTAACTATGGCTACACCTTC
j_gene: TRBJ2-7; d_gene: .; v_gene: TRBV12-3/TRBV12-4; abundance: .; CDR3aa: CASTHLEASEQYF; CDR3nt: TGTGCCAGCACCCACCTCGAGGCAAGCGAGCAGTACTTC